These T cell receptor beta chains were read from a single sample in a study of Ad26.COV2.S vaccination and SARS-CoV-2 variants. Sequenced by immunoSEQ multiplex PCR; TCRdb stores in-frame clones only, minus some. The data show some 330,000 clones, 75% to 90% seen once. Sequencing used peripheral blood, obtained in a trial of Ad26.COV2.S vaccine versus placebo. The receptors were gathered from a person between 18 and 65 years old who received the Ad26.COV2.S COVID-19 vaccine or a placebo. Each CDR3 is given with its conserved first and last residue. The D gene is left open where the match is weak. Not all rows give a size; the values are once, few, many and, for expanded clones, a class.

d_call: NA
j_call: TRBJ2-2
clone_size: NA
v_call: TRBV2
cdr3_length: 12
cdr3_nt: TGTGCCAGCAGTGAGGGTGCCGGGGAGCTGTTTTTT
cdr3_aa: CASSEGAGELFF

d_call: TRBD1
j_call: TRBJ1-4
clone_size: NA
v_call: TRBV5-5
cdr3_length: 14
cdr3_nt: TGTGCCAGCAGCTTTTGGGACAGGGTTGAAAAACTGTTTTTT
cdr3_aa: CASSFWDRVEKLFF

d_call: NA
j_call: TRBJ2-7
clone_size: NA
v_call: TRBV5-1
cdr3_length: 14
cdr3_nt: TGCGCCAGCAGCTTGGATCCAGTCTCCTACGAGCAGTACTTC
cdr3_aa: CASSLDPVSYEQYF

d_call: NA
j_call: TRBJ1-1
clone_size: NA
v_call: TRBV18
cdr3_length: 16
cdr3_nt: TGTGCCAGCTCACTCTTACCGGGGCCCTTGAACACTGAAGCTTTCTTT
cdr3_aa: CASSLLPGPLNTEAFF

d_call: TRBD2
j_call: TRBJ2-1
clone_size: NA
v_call: TRBV5-6
cdr3_length: 18
cdr3_nt: TGTGCCAGCAGCCGGGACTACTATCCCTTCAGGTCCTACAATGAGCAGTTCTTC
cdr3_aa: CASSRDYYPFRSYNEQFF

d_call: NA
j_call: TRBJ1-2
clone_size: NA
v_call: TRBV30
cdr3_length: 14
cdr3_nt: TGTGCCTGGGATATTCCAGGGCCAAACTATGGCTACACCTTC
cdr3_aa: CAWDIPGPNYGYTF

d_call: NA
j_call: TRBJ1-2
clone_size: NA
v_call: TRBV6-5
cdr3_length: 10
cdr3_nt: TGTGCCAGCCTTTTCTATGGCTACACCTTC
cdr3_aa: CASLFYGYTF

d_call: NA
j_call: TRBJ1-4
clone_size: NA
v_call: TRBV6-5
cdr3_length: 15
cdr3_nt: TGTGCCAGCAGTTACTCGTGGACAGACAATGAAAAACTGTTTTTT
cdr3_aa: CASSYSWTDNEKLFF

d_call: NA
j_call: TRBJ2-3
clone_size: NA
v_call: TRBV28
cdr3_length: 15
cdr3_nt: TGTGCCAGCAGGGCTTCTGGTCTCGGGGCAGATACGCAGTATTTT
cdr3_aa: CASRASGLGADTQYF

d_call: NA
j_call: TRBJ2-6
clone_size: NA
v_call: TRBV9
cdr3_length: 17
cdr3_nt: TGTGCCAGCAGCATAAAAAGACAGACCTCTGGGGCCAACGTCCTGACTTTC
cdr3_aa: CASSIKRQTSGANVLTF

d_call: NA
j_call: TRBJ1-1
clone_size: NA
v_call: TRBV19
cdr3_length: 14
cdr3_nt: TGTGCCATTAGGGACGGGAAGCTTGCTACTGAAGCTTTCTTT
cdr3_aa: CAIRDGKLATEAFF

d_call: TRBD1
j_call: TRBJ2-5
clone_size: NA
v_call: TRBV6-5
cdr3_length: 15
cdr3_nt: TGTGCCAGCAGTTACTCGGGACAGGGCTTGGAGACCCAGTACTTC
cdr3_aa: CASSYSGQGLETQYF

d_call: NA
j_call: TRBJ2-7
clone_size: NA
v_call: TRBV19
cdr3_length: 13
cdr3_nt: TGTGCCAGTAGCACGGGTAGCTCCTACGAGCAGTACTTC
cdr3_aa: CASSTGSSYEQYF

d_call: NA
j_call: TRBJ2-1
clone_size: NA
v_call: TRBV29-1
cdr3_length: 13
cdr3_nt: TGCAGCGCTCAGAGCGGGTCCTACAATGAGCAGTTCTTC
cdr3_aa: CSAQSGSYNEQFF

d_call: NA
j_call: TRBJ1-1
clone_size: NA
v_call: TRBV21-1
cdr3_length: 12
cdr3_nt: TGTGCTGTCTCGGGGGGCGGCACTGAAGCTTTCTTT
cdr3_aa: CAVSGGGTEAFF

d_call: NA
j_call: TRBJ2-7
clone_size: NA
v_call: TRBV7-2
cdr3_length: 14
cdr3_nt: TGTGCCAGCAGCTTAGTTGGTAGCTTCTACGAGCAGTACTTC
cdr3_aa: CASSLVGSFYEQYF

d_call: NA
j_call: TRBJ1-5
clone_size: NA
v_call: TRBV7-9
cdr3_length: 13
cdr3_nt: TGTGCCAGCAGCTTTGGGGGTGGACAGCCCCAGCATTTT
cdr3_aa: CASSFGGGQPQHF

d_call: TRBD1
j_call: TRBJ1-1
clone_size: NA
v_call: TRBV27
cdr3_length: 15
cdr3_nt: TGTGCCAGCAGTTTACGACAGGGGGGGAACACTGAAGCTTTCTTT
cdr3_aa: CASSLRQGGNTEAFF

d_call: NA
j_call: TRBJ2-3
clone_size: NA
v_call: TRBV23-1
cdr3_length: 14
cdr3_nt: TGCGCCAGCAGTCATTTAGGTTTCACAGATACGCAGTATTTT
cdr3_aa: CASSHLGFTDTQYF

d_call: TRBD1
j_call: TRBJ1-1
clone_size: NA
v_call: TRBV9
cdr3_length: 14
cdr3_nt: TGTGCCAGCAGCGTAGGTCAGGGGGCTGGTTCAGCTTTCTTT
cdr3_aa: CASSVGQGAGSAFF

d_call: NA
j_call: TRBJ1-1
clone_size: few
v_call: TRBV27
cdr3_length: 14
cdr3_nt: TGTGCCAGCAGTTTAAACAGGGTGAACACTGAAGCTTTCTTT
cdr3_aa: CASSLNRVNTEAFF

d_call: NA
j_call: TRBJ1-4
clone_size: NA
v_call: TRBV5-1
cdr3_length: 14
cdr3_nt: TGCGCCAGCAGCCCCGACAGCCAGAATACAAAACTGTTTTTT
cdr3_aa: CASSPDSQNTKLFF

d_call: NA
j_call: TRBJ2-2
clone_size: NA
v_call: TRBV11-2
cdr3_length: 16
cdr3_nt: TGTGCCAGCAGCACGACCTCGGGACTCATTGCCGGGGAGCTGTTTTTT
cdr3_aa: CASSTTSGLIAGELFF

d_call: NA
j_call: TRBJ1-1
clone_size: NA
v_call: TRBV4-3
cdr3_length: 15
cdr3_nt: TGCGCCAGCAGCCAAAGCAGGGGCTCGAACACTGAAGCTTTCTTT
cdr3_aa: CASSQSRGSNTEAFF

d_call: NA
j_call: TRBJ1-1
clone_size: NA
v_call: TRBV7-9
cdr3_length: 18
cdr3_nt: TGTGCCAGCAGCCCCCCGACGGGAGGGTGGGGTACCGACACTGAAGCTTTCTTT
cdr3_aa: CASSPPTGGWGTDTEAFF

d_call: NA
j_call: TRBJ1-3
clone_size: NA
v_call: TRBV5-1
cdr3_length: 14
cdr3_nt: TGCGCCAGCAGCTCCCGACTGGGGGGAAACACCATATATTTT
cdr3_aa: CASSSRLGGNTIYF

d_call: TRBD1
j_call: TRBJ1-2
clone_size: NA
v_call: TRBV12-3/TRBV12-4
cdr3_length: 13
cdr3_nt: TGTGCCAGCAGCTTACGACAGGGTTCTGGCTACACCTTC
cdr3_aa: CASSLRQGSGYTF

d_call: NA
j_call: TRBJ2-6
clone_size: NA
v_call: TRBV4-3
cdr3_length: 17
cdr3_nt: TGCGCCAGCAGCCAAGATCATCTTGCCTCTGGGGCCAACGTCCTGACTTTC
cdr3_aa: CASSQDHLASGANVLTF

d_call: NA
j_call: TRBJ2-2
clone_size: NA
v_call: TRBV6-5
cdr3_length: 14
cdr3_nt: TGTGCCAGCAGTCGGACACTCCTGGCCGGGGAGCTGTTTTTT
cdr3_aa: CASSRTLLAGELFF

d_call: TRBD1
j_call: TRBJ1-1
clone_size: NA
v_call: TRBV24-1
cdr3_length: 15
cdr3_nt: TGTGCCCCTAGGACGGGACAGGGGGCTAGGAATGAAGCTTTCTTT
cdr3_aa: CAPRTGQGARNEAFF

d_call: TRBD2
j_call: TRBJ2-3
clone_size: NA
v_call: TRBV9
cdr3_length: 18
cdr3_nt: TGTGCCAGCAGTCCCGGGGGACTAGCGGGGGCCAAGGGGGATACGCAGTATTTT
cdr3_aa: CASSPGGLAGAKGDTQYF

d_call: NA
j_call: TRBJ1-1
clone_size: NA
v_call: TRBV5-1
cdr3_length: 13
cdr3_nt: TGCGCCAGCAGGGGAGGGGAAGGCACTGAAGCTTTCTTT
cdr3_aa: CASRGGEGTEAFF

d_call: TRBD2
j_call: TRBJ2-1
clone_size: NA
v_call: TRBV11-2
cdr3_length: 15
cdr3_nt: TGTGCCAGCAGCATCTCCGTAAGCGGGAGAGAAGAGCAGTTCTTC
cdr3_aa: CASSISVSGREEQFF

d_call: NA
j_call: TRBJ2-6
clone_size: NA
v_call: TRBV7-3
cdr3_length: 15
cdr3_nt: TGTGCCAGCAGCTTAAGTGTGGCTGGGGCCAACGTCCTGACTTTC
cdr3_aa: CASSLSVAGANVLTF

d_call: NA
j_call: TRBJ1-1
clone_size: NA
v_call: TRBV27
cdr3_length: 13
cdr3_nt: TGTGCCAGCAATACTGACAGGCGCACTGAAGCTTTCTTT
cdr3_aa: CASNTDRRTEAFF

d_call: TRBD1
j_call: TRBJ1-5
clone_size: NA
v_call: TRBV5-4
cdr3_length: 14
cdr3_nt: TGTGCCAGCAGCCCGGACAGGGGAAATCAGCCCCAGCATTTT
cdr3_aa: CASSPDRGNQPQHF

d_call: TRBD1
j_call: TRBJ1-5
clone_size: NA
v_call: TRBV19
cdr3_length: 16
cdr3_nt: TGTGCCAGTAGTATAACCGGGACAGGGGGCAGCCAGCCCCAGCATTTT
cdr3_aa: CASSITGTGGSQPQHF

d_call: TRBD1
j_call: TRBJ2-5
clone_size: NA
v_call: TRBV5-1
cdr3_length: 15
cdr3_nt: TGCGCCAGCAGCCCAATGGGACAGGCCCAAGAGACCCAGTACTTC
cdr3_aa: CASSPMGQAQETQYF

d_call: TRBD2
j_call: TRBJ2-1
clone_size: NA
v_call: TRBV4-2
cdr3_length: 14
cdr3_nt: TGTGCCAGCAGCTCGACTAGCAGAGACAATGAGCAGTTCTTC
cdr3_aa: CASSSTSRDNEQFF

d_call: TRBD2
j_call: TRBJ2-1
clone_size: NA
v_call: TRBV4-3
cdr3_length: 17
cdr3_nt: TGCGCCAGCAGCCCGTTCACGGCTGGGGGGGCCTACAATGAGCAGTTCTTC
cdr3_aa: CASSPFTAGGAYNEQFF

d_call: NA
j_call: TRBJ1-1
clone_size: once
v_call: TRBV19
cdr3_length: 14
cdr3_nt: TGTGCCAGTAGTATAGGGACGGCGAACACTGAAGCTTTCTTT
cdr3_aa: CASSIGTANTEAFF

d_call: NA
j_call: TRBJ1-1
clone_size: NA
v_call: TRBV4-1
cdr3_length: 12
cdr3_nt: TGCGCCAGCAGCCAAGTTAAGGCTATTTTACTGTTT
cdr3_aa: CASSQVKAILLF

d_call: NA
j_call: TRBJ2-1
clone_size: NA
v_call: TRBV11-2
cdr3_length: 15
cdr3_nt: TGTGCCAGCAGCCCATTCCCAGGGACCTACAATGAGCAGTTCTTC
cdr3_aa: CASSPFPGTYNEQFF

d_call: NA
j_call: TRBJ1-1
clone_size: NA
v_call: TRBV10-3
cdr3_length: 11
cdr3_nt: TGTGCCATCAGTGACGAGGCTGCAGCTTTCTTT
cdr3_aa: CAISDEAAAFF

d_call: TRBD2
j_call: TRBJ2-1
clone_size: NA
v_call: TRBV19
cdr3_length: 15
cdr3_nt: TGTGCCAGTAGACTAGCGGGAGGGGACTACAATGAGCAGTTCTTC
cdr3_aa: CASRLAGGDYNEQFF

d_call: NA
j_call: TRBJ2-5
clone_size: NA
v_call: TRBV13
cdr3_length: 14
cdr3_nt: TGTGCCAGCAGCCCAGGGGGGCTGGAAGAGACCCAGTACTTC
cdr3_aa: CASSPGGLEETQYF

d_call: TRBD1
j_call: TRBJ1-3
clone_size: once
v_call: TRBV24-1
cdr3_length: 17
cdr3_nt: TGTGCCACCAGTGCAAACAGGGGACAAATCTCTGGAAACACCATATATTTT
cdr3_aa: CATSANRGQISGNTIYF

d_call: NA
j_call: TRBJ2-3
clone_size: NA
v_call: TRBV2
cdr3_length: 11
cdr3_nt: TGTGCCAGCAGTCGCACAGATACGCAGTATTTT
cdr3_aa: CASSRTDTQYF

d_call: NA
j_call: TRBJ1-1
clone_size: NA
v_call: TRBV5-8
cdr3_length: 15
cdr3_nt: TGTGCCAGCAGCCGCCAAGAGGGGATTTACACTGAAGCTTTCTTT
cdr3_aa: CASSRQEGIYTEAFF